The source of this TCR beta chain is a study of T cell repertoires in cytomegalovirus infection. Whole-study findings and limits: Identification of carriers of CMV plus the relevant HLA was achieved through cumulative public TCR beta family frequency. HLA-C-restricted CMV-specific TCR beta clonotypes prevailed in the ex vivo response.

The germline V and J ends were trimmed by 2 bases and 4 bases, with 15 bases remaining between them. This CDR3 has 14 amino acids. Germline CDR1 reads GTSNPN; CDR2 reads SVGIG (reference sequence). TCRdb independently ran MiXCR on the reads; one entry per CDR3 protein. Of over 90,000 distinct CDR3 sequences in the sample, 16% were seen once. Regarding this clonotype: Its antigen remains unidentified.

Material: PBMCs. This sequence originates from a human donor in good health (CMV status not recorded). Some clones in this sample may be carry-over from other donors' samples. The chain joins TRBV30 to TRBJ2-7; D is perhaps TRBD1 (5 bases). For the CDR3, the DNA is TGTGCCTGGAGTTTACTCAGGGTCGGATACGAGCAGTACTTC. This encodes CAWSLLRVGYEQYF.